The entry below gives a single TCR beta chain sequence along with its context. Antigen specificity is unknown. This CDR3 is 16 amino acids long. Germline CDR1 and CDR2: MGHRA and YSYEKL. V lost 1 base to trimming and J lost 6 bases, with 16 bases between them. This specimen belongs to a study of shared clonotypes between healthy human individuals. Overall study results and limits: When compared with the clonotypes that were shared by all four sorted-subset donors, the non-shared clonotypes turned out to have lower generation probabilities.

Sequencing was at deep level. Each replicate PCR on the sorted subsets used about 220 ng DNA (roughly 32,000 T cell genomes). Assay used: immunoSEQ multiplex PCR; TCRdb lists only in-frame clones, some missing. The sample records roughly 2.2 million clones, approximately 95% being singletons. None of the donors, who were healthy HIV-negative adults, had recently had acute infections or vaccinations. This sequence originates from a man aged 18 to 35 in good health. Some clones in this sample may be carry-over from other donors' samples. The sample taken for sequencing was naive CD4+ T cells from PBMCs. Subset defined: CD45RA+ positively selected. The genes are TRBV4-1 and TRBJ1-5; weak D call: TRBD1 (5 bases). The CDR3 spells CASSQGGPGGPQPQHF. DNA of the CDR3: TGCGCCAGCAGCCAAGGAGGGCCGGGGGGTCCTCAGCCCCAGCATTTT.